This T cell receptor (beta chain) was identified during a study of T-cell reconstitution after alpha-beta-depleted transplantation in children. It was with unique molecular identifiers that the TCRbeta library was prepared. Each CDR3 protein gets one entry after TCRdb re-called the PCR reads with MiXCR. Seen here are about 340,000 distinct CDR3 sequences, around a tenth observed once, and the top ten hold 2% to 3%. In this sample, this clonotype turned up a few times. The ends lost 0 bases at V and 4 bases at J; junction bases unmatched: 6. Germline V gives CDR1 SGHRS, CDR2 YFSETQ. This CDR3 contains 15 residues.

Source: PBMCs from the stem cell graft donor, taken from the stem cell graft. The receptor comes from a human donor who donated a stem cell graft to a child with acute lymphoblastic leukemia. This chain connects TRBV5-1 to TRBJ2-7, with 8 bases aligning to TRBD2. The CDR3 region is CASSLAGGLVYEQYF. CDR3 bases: TGCGCCAGCAGCTTGGCGGGGGGGCTAGTGTACGAGCAGTACTTC. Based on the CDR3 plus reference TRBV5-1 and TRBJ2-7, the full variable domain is KAGVTQTPRYLIKTRGQQVTLSCSPISGHRSVSWYQQTPGQGLQFLFEYFSETQRNKGNFPGRFSGRQFSNSRSEMNVSTLELGDSALYLCASSLAGGLVYEQYFGPGTRLTVT.